The 12 T cell receptor beta chains below were found in one sample sequenced in a study of CXCR3-negative and CXCR3-positive naive CD8 T cells (dated by TCRdb to about 2019). Instrument used: NextSeq 550. The Human TCR Profiling Kit (MiLaboratory) was used to prepare UMI-labeled 5' RACE TRB cDNA libraries. TCRdb reprocessed the reads and lists each CDR3 protein sequence as a single entry, with no DNA. The sample table gives over 55,000 distinct CDR3 sequences. Around 5% of the sample lies in the top ten. These TCRs are of unknown antigen specificity. The investigation overall reported the following: TRB CDR3s from CXCR3-positive naive cells showed higher hydrophobicity (lower Kidera factor 4), lower energy, and higher strength and volume indices than CXCR3-negative naive cells.

The sequenced sample was naive CXCR3+ CD8+ T cells from blood. The cell subset or site label of this sample denotes: CD45RO-CCR7+CD27+CD95- naive CD8+ T cells expressing CXCR3 (TNR3+). The receptors were sampled from a human donor in good health. Some clones in this sample may be carry-over from other donors' samples.

The chain joins TRBV10-3 to TRBJ2-1; TCRdb picks TRBD2, but there is no DNA to check that call. The CDR3 is made up of 17 amino acids. The V gene's germline CDR1 is ENHRY and CDR2 SYGVKD. The CDR3 sequence is CAISEGTSGGPYNEQFF.

CDR3 amino acids: CSGWTGSEAFF. This chain connects TRBV29-1 to TRBJ1-1; absent DNA, TCRdb's TRBD1 call cannot be checked. The CDR3 runs 11 residues. Looked up from germline, CDR1 is SQVTM and CDR2 is ANQGSEA.

The chain carries TRBV29-1 and TRBJ1-1; checking the TCRdb D call of TRBD1 is not possible without DNA. This CDR3 is 12 amino acids long. Germline V gene data show CDR1 as SQVTM and CDR2 as ANQGSEA. Here the CDR3 reads CSGLGATGEAFF.

The chain uses TRBV7-6 and TRBJ2-5; TCRdb's D call of TRBD2 is untestable without DNA. The CDR3 has 15 amino acids. Looked up from germline, CDR1 is SGHVS and CDR2 is FNYEAQ. The CDR3 is CASSCGLHGVETQYF.

The chain carries TRBV2 and TRBJ2-5; no DNA is available, so the TRBD2 call from TCRdb remains unchecked. Germline V gene lookup returns CDR1 SNHLY and CDR2 FYNNEI. The length of the CDR3 is 17 residues. CDR3 region: CASRWTSGEPDQETQYF.

This chain joins TRBV20-1 and TRBJ1-2; the TCRdb call, TRBD1, lacks DNA for checking. The CDR3 is 13 amino acids. From germline, CDR1 is DFQATT and CDR2 SNEGSKA (reference sequence). Here the CDR3 reads CSARADTGDGYTF.

CDR3 residues: CASSQDPQGASYNEQFF. This chain uses TRBV4-3 with TRBJ2-1; TCRdb's D call, TRBD1, is unchecked because there is no DNA. The CDR3 is 17 residues long. The germline CDR1 and CDR2 sequences are LGHNA and YSLEER.

The rearrangement links TRBV27 to TRBJ2-7; the TRBD1 assignment by TCRdb is unverifiable without DNA. Germline CDR1 and CDR2: MNHEY and SMNVEV (reference sequence). The CDR3 has 16 amino acids. CDR3: CASSLSGQVLSYEQYF.

The chain has TRBV11-2 and TRBJ2-5; as DNA is missing, the TRBD1 call by TCRdb cannot be tested. This CDR3 comprises 16 residues. Germline V gives CDR1 SGHAT, CDR2 FQNNGV. The CDR3 loop reads CASSLGRDGYQETQYF.

The chain recombines TRBV12-3 or TRBV12-4 with TRBJ2-1; checking the TCRdb D call of TRBD2 is not possible without DNA. The CDR3 sequence is 13 residues long. The CDR3 loop is CATCPTSGNEQFF.

The rearrangement joins TRBV12-3 or TRBV12-4 to TRBJ2-2; TCRdb's D call of TRBD1 is untestable without DNA. The CDR3 is 14 residues long. CDR3 region: CASSWTGDTGELFF.

The chain couples TRBV5-1 to TRBJ2-1; TCRdb outputs TRBD1, but without DNA this stays unchecked. The germline V gene has CDR1 SGHRS and CDR2 YFSETQ. This CDR3 comprises 15 residues. The CDR3 loop reads CASSLYRGTYNEQFF.